This TCR beta chain is from a study of CD8 T cells in ankylosing spondylitis. Study-level results: Seemingly characteristic of ankylosing spondylitis blood was a TCR beta motif consisting of roughly 8 highly homologous variants.

There are 11 residues in the CDR3. Germline V gives CDR1 SNHLY, CDR2 FYNNEI. Trimming removed 11 bases from V and 4 bases from J, with 9 bases in between. Ten or more counts support this clonotype. Its antigen is unidentified. Making the TCR beta libraries involved quantitative 5'-RACE with molecular barcodes. One entry per CDR3 protein results from TCRdb running MiXCR on the 5' RACE reads. The table includes 250,000 or so distinct CDR3 sequences, about 10% detected once. Sequencing was done on a sample of blood, either unsorted or a sorted T cell fraction (not recorded which). This chain uses TRBV2 with TRBJ2-1, with D unresolved. This clonotype was obtained from a male donor with ankylosing spondylitis or in good health (not recorded which). The CDR3 loop is CACQVYNEQFF. The CDR3 DNA reads as TGTGCCTGCCAGGTTTACAATGAGCAGTTCTTC.